The T cell receptor (beta chain) under discussion was sequenced for a study of OX40 agonist ivuxolimab in advanced cancers. About the study: Enrolled patients in dose escalation had cancers that were hepatocellular carcinoma, melanoma, renal cell or head and neck cancer. Among those enrolled, mean age was about 62 years (range roughly 20 to 80) and approximately 80% were male. Study-wide results and caveats: Averaging showed that CD8+ T cells had more expanded clones than CD4+ did. The authors did not determine the antigen specificity of the expanded peripheral T cells.

The CDR3 totals 15 residues. From germline, CDR1 is MNHEY and CDR2 SMNVEV (reference sequence). V dropped 6 bases and J dropped 3 bases, with 16 bases sitting between them. With regard to this clone: Antigen specificity is unknown.

Sequenced by immunoSEQ multiplex PCR; TCRdb stores in-frame clones only, minus some. The sample holds about 68,000 clones, roughly nine tenths seen once. This chain joins TRBV27 and TRBJ2-3, with TRBD2 as a possible D gene (6 bases). The sample consisted of CD4+ or CD8+ T cells sorted from blood, taken in a trial of the OX40 agonist ivuxolimab. The origin of this receptor is an adult with an advanced solid tumor such as melanoma, head and neck, liver or kidney cancer. The CDR3 here is CASSARGGGTDTQYF. CDR3 sequence (DNA): TGTGCCAGCAGCGCCCGGGGTGGGGGGACAGATACGCAGTATTTT.